This paragraph reports one T cell receptor (beta chain). Its antigen is unknown. The data originate from a study of CXCR3-negative and CXCR3-positive naive CD8 T cells. Points from the study as a whole: In CXCR3-positive naive cells, the TRB CDR3s were more hydrophobic than in CXCR3-negative naive cells.

UMI-labeled 5' RACE TRB cDNA libraries were prepared from the cells. TCRdb re-called the 5' RACE reads and gives one entry per CDR3 protein, without DNA. Listed are 130,000 to 150,000 distinct CDR3 sequences; around 0.28% falls within the top ten. This CDR3 is built from 15 residues. CDR1 SGHDN and CDR2 FVKESK come from the germline V gene. The chain has TRBV14 and TRBJ2-7; TCRdb's assignment of TRBD2 cannot be checked, as there is no DNA. This sequence was found in a human donor in good health. Some clones in this sample may be carry-over from other donors' samples. Sequences were obtained from naive CXCR3+ CD8+ T cells from blood. Subset described: CD45RO-CCR7+CD27+CD95- naive CD8+ T cells expressing CXCR3 (TNR3+). CDR3 amino acids: CASSRRTSGSSEQYF.